This record looks at one TCR beta chain sequence and its context. The antigen is undetermined. These data belong to a study of CD8+ T cells in alopecia areata. On the study more broadly: Oral tofacitinib, 5 to 10 mg twice daily, was given in an open-label trial. Tofacitinib ran 6 to 18 months, followed by 6 months off drug. Whole-study results and caveats: Patients showed less clear TCR sequence sharing than mice, possibly partly because of HLA diversity.

Losses at the gene ends were 5 bases for V and 6 bases for J; bases not matched to a gene: 7. Germline CDR1 reads SGHVS; CDR2 reads FQNEAQ. The CDR3 length is 14 residues. Alopecia areata patients gave lesional scalp punch biopsies and peripheral blood samples. Extracted RNA was reverse transcribed, and the resulting cDNA served as sequencing template. Profiled with immunoSEQ multiplex PCR; TCRdb holds only in-frame clones, not every one. This sample has about 200,000 clones; 57% occur once, and the top ten carry roughly 0.47%. The TCR was taken from a human donor with alopecia areata. This specimen consisted of CD4+ T cells sorted from blood, obtained at week 0. V is TRBV7-8 and J is TRBJ2-7; 10 nucleotides match TRBD1. For the CDR3, the DNA is TGTGCCAGCAGCACCGGGACAGGGGCACGCGAGCAGTACTTC. This gives the protein CASSTGTGAREQYF.